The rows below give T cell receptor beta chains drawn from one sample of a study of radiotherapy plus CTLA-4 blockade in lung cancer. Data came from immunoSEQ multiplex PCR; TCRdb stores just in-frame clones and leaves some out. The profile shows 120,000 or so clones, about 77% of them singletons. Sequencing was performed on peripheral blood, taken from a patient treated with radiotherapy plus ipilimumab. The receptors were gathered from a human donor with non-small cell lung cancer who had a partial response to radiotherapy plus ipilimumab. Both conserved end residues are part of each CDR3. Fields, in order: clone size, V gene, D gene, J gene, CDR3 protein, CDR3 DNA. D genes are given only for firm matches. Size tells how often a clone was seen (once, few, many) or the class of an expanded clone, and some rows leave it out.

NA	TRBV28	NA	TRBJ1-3	CASSLSPSGNTIYF	TGTGCCAGCAGTTTAAGCCCCTCTGGAAACACCATATATTTT
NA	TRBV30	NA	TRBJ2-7	CAWSVRGDSEQYF	TGTGCCTGGAGTGTACGTGGGGACTCGGAGCAGTACTTC
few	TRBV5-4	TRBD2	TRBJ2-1	CASSSRSGVSYNEQFF	TGTGCCAGCAGCTCCCGGAGCGGGGTCTCCTACAATGAGCAGTTCTTC
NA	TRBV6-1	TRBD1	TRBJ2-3	CATSGQGTDTQYF	TGTGCCACGTCGGGACAGGGCACAGATACGCAGTATTTT
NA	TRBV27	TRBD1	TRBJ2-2	CASSRDTGAGGELFF	TGTGCCAGCAGCCGAGATACAGGGGCCGGCGGGGAGCTGTTTTTT
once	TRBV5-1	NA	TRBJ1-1	CASSLDPLGEAFF	TGCGCCAGCAGCTTGGATCCTCTCGGTGAAGCTTTCTTT
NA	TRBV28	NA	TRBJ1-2	CASSRGSYGYTF	TGTGCCAGCAGTCGGGGGAGCTATGGCTACACCTTC
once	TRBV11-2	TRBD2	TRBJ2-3	CASSLMGLNTDTQYF	TGTGCCAGCAGCTTGATGGGACTAAACACAGATACGCAGTATTTT
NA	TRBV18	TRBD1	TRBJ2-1	CASSPIGTGRDEQFF	TGTGCCAGCTCACCCATAGGGACAGGGAGGGATGAGCAGTTCTTC
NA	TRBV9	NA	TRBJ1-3	CASSVSGTGHSGNTIYF	TGTGCCAGCAGCGTAAGTGGTACAGGCCACTCTGGAAACACCATATATTTT
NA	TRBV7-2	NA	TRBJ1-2	CASSLDSINYGYTF	TGTGCCAGCAGCTTGGACAGTATTAACTATGGCTACACCTTC
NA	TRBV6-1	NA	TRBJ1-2	CAITQGRMPYGYTF	TGTGCCATCACCCAGGGGCGGATGCCCTATGGCTACACCTTC
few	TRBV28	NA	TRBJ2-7	CASSRRDNYEQYF	TGTGCCAGCAGCCGCCGGGACAACTACGAGCAGTACTTC
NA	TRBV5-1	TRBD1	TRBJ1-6	CASSLGTGGFSNSPLHF	TGCGCCAGCAGCTTGGGTACAGGGGGCTTTAGTAATTCACCCCTCCACTTT
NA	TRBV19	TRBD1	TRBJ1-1	CASSGTGMNTEAFF	TGTGCCAGTTCCGGGACAGGAATGAACACTGAAGCTTTCTTT
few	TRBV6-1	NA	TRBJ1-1	CATSAGGASEAFF	TGTGCCACGTCGGCGGGGGGTGCGTCTGAAGCCTTCTTT
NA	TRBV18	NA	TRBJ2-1	CASSHSGDGNEQFF	TGTGCCAGCTCTCACTCGGGAGACGGAAATGAGCAGTTCTTC
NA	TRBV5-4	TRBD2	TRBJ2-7	CASSSTSGNSYEQYF	TGTGCCAGCAGCTCCACTAGCGGGAATTCCTACGAGCAGTACTTC
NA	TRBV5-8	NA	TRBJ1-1	CASNKVGDTGDTEAFF	TGTGCCAGCAACAAGGTCGGGGACACAGGCGACACTGAAGCTTTCTTT
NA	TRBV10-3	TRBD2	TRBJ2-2	CASRGERGGELFF	TGTGCCAGTCGGGGGGAAAGGGGCGGGGAGCTGTTTTTT
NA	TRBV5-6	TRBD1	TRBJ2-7	CASSAPTGDEYEQYF	TGTGCCAGCAGCGCGCCAACAGGGGACGAATACGAGCAGTACTTC
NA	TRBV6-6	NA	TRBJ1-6	CASSYVSPNSPLHF	TGTGCCAGCAGTTACGTTTCCCCGAATTCACCCCTCCACTTT
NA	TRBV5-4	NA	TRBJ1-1	CASSLGQGLSKGTEAFF	TGTGCCAGCAGCTTGGGGCAGGGGCTGAGTAAGGGCACTGAAGCTTTCTTT
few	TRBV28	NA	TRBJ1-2	CASSIDYGYTF	TGTGCCAGCAGTATCGACTATGGCTACACCTTC
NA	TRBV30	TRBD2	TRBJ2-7	CASGLAGGYEQYF	TGTGCCAGTGGACTAGCGGGCGGGTACGAGCAGTACTTC
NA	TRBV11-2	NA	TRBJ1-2	CASSLELGAGYGYTF	TGTGCCAGCAGCTTAGAGTTAGGGGCTGGCTATGGCTACACCTTC
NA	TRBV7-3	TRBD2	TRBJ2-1	CASSLLLAGVDEQFF	TGTGCCAGCAGCTTGCTGCTAGCGGGAGTTGATGAGCAGTTCTTC
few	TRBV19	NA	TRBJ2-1	CATRESGYNEQFF	TGTGCCACCCGGGAGTCAGGTTACAATGAGCAGTTCTTC
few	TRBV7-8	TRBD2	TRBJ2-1	CASSPWTSVNEQFF	TGTGCCAGCAGCCCCTGGACTAGCGTCAATGAGCAGTTCTTC
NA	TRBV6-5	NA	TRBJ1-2	CASSYRDRKGYTF	TGTGCCAGCAGTTACCGTGACAGGAAGGGCTACACCTTC
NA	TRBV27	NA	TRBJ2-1	CASSLSGDNEQFF	TGTGCCAGCAGTTTGTCAGGGGACAATGAGCAGTTCTTC
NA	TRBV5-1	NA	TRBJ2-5	CASSLNSGFQETQYF	TGCGCCAGCAGCTTGAACTCCGGGTTCCAAGAGACCCAGTACTTC
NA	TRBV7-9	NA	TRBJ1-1	CASSLGVGGEGTEAFF	TGTGCCAGCAGCTTGGGGGTGGGGGGAGAGGGGACTGAAGCTTTCTTT
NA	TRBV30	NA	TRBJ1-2	CAWSVRPGYGYTF	TGTGCCTGGAGTGTAAGGCCAGGGTATGGCTACACCTTC
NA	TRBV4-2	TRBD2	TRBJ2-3	CASSQELAVSTDTQYF	TGTGCCAGCAGCCAAGAGCTAGCGGTTAGCACAGATACGCAGTATTTT
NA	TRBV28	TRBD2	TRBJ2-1	CASKTSGSFNEQFF	TGTGCCAGTAAGACTAGCGGGAGTTTTAATGAGCAGTTCTTC
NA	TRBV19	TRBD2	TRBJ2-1	CASRPRGVSEQFF	TGTGCCAGTAGACCTCGGGGGGTCAGTGAGCAGTTCTTC
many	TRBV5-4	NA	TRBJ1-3	CASSLGTPTPSGSGNTIYF	TGTGCCAGCAGCTTGGGAACCCCGACACCCTCGGGATCGGGAAACACCATATATTTT
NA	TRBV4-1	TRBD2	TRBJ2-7	CASSQVASGSYEQYF	TGCGCCAGCAGCCAAGTTGCTAGCGGCTCCTACGAGCAGTACTTC
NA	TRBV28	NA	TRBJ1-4	CASSLPPWGDPTNEKLFF	TGTGCCAGCAGTTTGCCCCCTTGGGGGGACCCAACTAATGAAAAACTGTTTTTT
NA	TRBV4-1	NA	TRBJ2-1	CASSQELRDSYNEQFF	TGCGCCAGCAGCCAAGAGTTGCGGGACTCCTACAATGAGCAGTTCTTC
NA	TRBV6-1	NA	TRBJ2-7	CACRTRAQSYEQYF	TGTGCCTGCCGTACGCGGGCTCAATCCTACGAGCAGTACTTC
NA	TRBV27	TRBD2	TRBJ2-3	CASSAGTSGSTDTQYF	TGTGCCAGCAGTGCTGGGACTAGCGGTAGCACAGATACGCAGTATTTT
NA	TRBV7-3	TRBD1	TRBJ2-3	CASSLIKGGIDTQYF	TGTGCCAGCAGCTTAATTAAAGGGGGCATAGATACGCAGTATTTT
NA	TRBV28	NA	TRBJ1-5	CASSPHHAQGRNQPQHF	TGTGCCAGCAGTCCTCATCACGCCCAGGGTAGGAATCAGCCCCAGCATTTT
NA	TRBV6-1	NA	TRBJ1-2	CASTQRYGYTF	TGTGCCAGCACCCAGAGGTATGGCTACACCTTC
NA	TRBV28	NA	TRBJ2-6	CASSPTGPLNVLTF	TGTGCCAGCAGTCCGACAGGCCCCCTCAACGTCCTGACTTTC
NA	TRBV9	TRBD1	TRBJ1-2	CASSVASRGQGPNGYTF	TGTGCCAGCAGCGTAGCTTCCCGCGGACAGGGACCGAATGGCTACACCTTC
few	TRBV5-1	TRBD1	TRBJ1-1	CASSSGGLLNTEAFF	TGCGCCAGCAGCTCAGGGGGGCTCTTGAACACTGAAGCTTTCTTT
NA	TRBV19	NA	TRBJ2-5	CASSIGTTTVWEEQYF	TGTGCCAGTAGTATCGGGACCACCACCGTATGGGAGGAGCAGTACTTC
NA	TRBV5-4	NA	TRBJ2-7	CASSRLASYEQYF	TGTGCCAGCAGCCGTCTAGCTAGCTACGAGCAGTACTTC
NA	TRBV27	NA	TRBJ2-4	CASSIGNIQYF	TGTGCCAGCAGCATCGGGAACATTCAGTACTTC
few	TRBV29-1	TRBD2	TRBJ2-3	CSARTSGVSTDTQYF	TGCAGCGCCCGGACTAGCGGGGTTAGCACAGATACGCAGTATTTT
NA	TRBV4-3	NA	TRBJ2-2	CASSPLLGVNTGELFF	TGCGCCAGCAGCCCTCTCCTAGGGGTGAACACCGGGGAGCTGTTTTTT